This T cell receptor beta chain appears in the sequencing data of a study of blood T cell repertoires in COVID-19. Sequencing was performed with immunoSEQ multiplex PCR; in TCRdb, only in-frame clones are kept and a portion is missing. The table has 60,000 to 85,000 clones, 83% seen once. J was trimmed by 3 bases and V by 3 bases; bases with no gene match: 5. The CDR3 consists of 15 residues. Germline CDR1 and CDR2: KGHDR and SFDVKD. The sample was peripheral blood. The clonotype comes from a man older than 75 with acute or convalescent COVID-19. The chain recombines TRBV24-1 with TRBJ2-7; 9 nucleotides align to TRBD1. The CDR3, as DNA: TGTGCCACCAGTGATGCCGGGACAGGGAGCTACGAGCAGTACTTC. Translated: CATSDAGTGSYEQYF.